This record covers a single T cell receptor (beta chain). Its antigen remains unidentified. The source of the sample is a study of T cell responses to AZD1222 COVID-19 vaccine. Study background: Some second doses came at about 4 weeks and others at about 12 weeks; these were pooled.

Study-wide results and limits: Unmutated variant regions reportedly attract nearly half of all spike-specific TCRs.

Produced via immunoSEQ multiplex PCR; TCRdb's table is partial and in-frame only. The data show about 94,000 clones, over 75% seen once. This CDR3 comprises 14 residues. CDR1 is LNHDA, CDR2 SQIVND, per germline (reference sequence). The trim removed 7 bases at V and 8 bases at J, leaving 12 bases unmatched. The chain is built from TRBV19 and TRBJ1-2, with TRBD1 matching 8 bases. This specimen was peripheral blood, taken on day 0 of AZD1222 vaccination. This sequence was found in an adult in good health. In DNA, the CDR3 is TGTGCCAGTACCCCGACAGGGGTGGGTGGCGGCTACACCTTC. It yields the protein CASTPTGVGGGYTF.